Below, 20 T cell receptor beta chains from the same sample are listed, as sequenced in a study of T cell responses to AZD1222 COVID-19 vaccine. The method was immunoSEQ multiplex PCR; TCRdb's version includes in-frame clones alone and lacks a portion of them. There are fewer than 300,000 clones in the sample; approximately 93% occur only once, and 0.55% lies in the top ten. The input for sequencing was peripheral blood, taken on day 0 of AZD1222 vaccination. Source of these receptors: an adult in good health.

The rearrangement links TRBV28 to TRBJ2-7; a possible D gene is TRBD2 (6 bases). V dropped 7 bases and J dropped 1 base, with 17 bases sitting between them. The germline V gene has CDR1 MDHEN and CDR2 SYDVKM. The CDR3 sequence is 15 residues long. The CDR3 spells CASTSAGLRSYEQYF. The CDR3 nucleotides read TGTGCCAGCACCTCGGCGGGACTCAGATCCTACGAGCAGTACTTC.

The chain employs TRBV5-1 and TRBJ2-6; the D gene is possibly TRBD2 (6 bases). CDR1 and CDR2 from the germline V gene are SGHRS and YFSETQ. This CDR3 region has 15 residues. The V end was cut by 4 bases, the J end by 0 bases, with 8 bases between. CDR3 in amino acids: CASSAGGSGANVLTF. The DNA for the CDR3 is TGCGCCAGCAGCGCCGGGGGCTCTGGGGCCAACGTCCTGACTTTC.

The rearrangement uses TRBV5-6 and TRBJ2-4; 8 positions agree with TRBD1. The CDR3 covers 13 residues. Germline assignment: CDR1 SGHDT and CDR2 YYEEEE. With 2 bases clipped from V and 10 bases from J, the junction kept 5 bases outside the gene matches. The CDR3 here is CASSLGQGFIQYF. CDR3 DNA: TGTGCCAGCAGCTTAGGACAGGGATTTATTCAGTACTTC. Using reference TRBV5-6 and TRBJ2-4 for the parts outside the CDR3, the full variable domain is DAGVTQSPTHLIKTRGQQVTLRCSPKSGHDTVSWYQQALGQGPQFIFQYYEEEERQRGNFPDRFSGHQFPNYSSELNVNALLLGDSALYLCASSLGQGFIQYFGAGTRLSVL.

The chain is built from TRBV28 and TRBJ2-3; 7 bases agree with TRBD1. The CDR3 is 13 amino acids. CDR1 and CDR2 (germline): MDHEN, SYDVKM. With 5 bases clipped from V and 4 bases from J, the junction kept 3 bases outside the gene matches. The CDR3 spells CASSRQGADTQYF. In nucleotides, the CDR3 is TGTGCCAGCAGTCGACAGGGCGCAGATACGCAGTATTTT.

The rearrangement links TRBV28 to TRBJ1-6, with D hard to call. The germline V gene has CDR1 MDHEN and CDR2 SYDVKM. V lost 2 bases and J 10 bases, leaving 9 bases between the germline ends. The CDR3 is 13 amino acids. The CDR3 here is CASSLNFRSPLHF. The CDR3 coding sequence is TGTGCCAGCAGTTTAAACTTCCGATCACCCCTCCACTTT.

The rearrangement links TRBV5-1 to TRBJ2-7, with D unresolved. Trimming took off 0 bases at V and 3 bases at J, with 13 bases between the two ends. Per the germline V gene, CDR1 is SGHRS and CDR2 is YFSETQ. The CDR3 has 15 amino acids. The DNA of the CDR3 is TGCGCCAGCAGCTTGGCGATAACGAACAACTACGAGCAGTACTTC. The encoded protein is CASSLAITNNYEQYF.

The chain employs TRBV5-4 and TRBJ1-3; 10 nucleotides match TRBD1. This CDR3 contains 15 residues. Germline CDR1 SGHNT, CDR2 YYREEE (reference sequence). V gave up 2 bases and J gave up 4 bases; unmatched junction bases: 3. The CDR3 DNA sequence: TGTGCCAGCAGCTTAGACAGGGGGCACGGAAACACCATATATTTT. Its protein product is CASSLDRGHGNTIYF.

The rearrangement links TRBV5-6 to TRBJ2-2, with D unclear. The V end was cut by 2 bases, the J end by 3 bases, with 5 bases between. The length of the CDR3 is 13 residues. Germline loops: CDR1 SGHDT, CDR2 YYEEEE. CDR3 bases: TGTGCCAGCAGCTTAAGCTACACCGGGGAGCTGTTTTTT. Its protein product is CASSLSYTGELFF.

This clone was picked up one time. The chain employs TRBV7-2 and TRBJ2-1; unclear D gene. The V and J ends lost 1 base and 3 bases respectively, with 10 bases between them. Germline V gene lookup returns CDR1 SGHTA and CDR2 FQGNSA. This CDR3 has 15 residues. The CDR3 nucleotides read TGTGCCAGCAGCTTAGTTCACGACGGCTACAATGAGCAGTTCTTC. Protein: CASSLVHDGYNEQFF.

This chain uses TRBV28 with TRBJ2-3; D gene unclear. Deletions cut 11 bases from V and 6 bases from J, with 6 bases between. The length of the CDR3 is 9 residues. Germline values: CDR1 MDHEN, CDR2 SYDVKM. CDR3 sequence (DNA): TGTGCCCTCGGGGATACGCAGTATTTT. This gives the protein CALGDTQYF. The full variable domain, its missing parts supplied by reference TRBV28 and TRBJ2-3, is DVKVTQSSRYLVKRTGEKVFLECVQDMDHENMFWYRQDPGLGLRLIYFSYDVKMKEKGDIPEGYSVSREKKERFSLILESASTNQTSMYLCALGDTQYFGPGTRLTVL.

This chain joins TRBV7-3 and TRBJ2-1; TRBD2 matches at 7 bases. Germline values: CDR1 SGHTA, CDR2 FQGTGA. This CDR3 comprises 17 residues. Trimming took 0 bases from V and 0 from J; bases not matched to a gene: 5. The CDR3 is CASSLTGSGNSYNEQFF. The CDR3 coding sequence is TGTGCCAGCAGCTTAACTGGGAGCGGGAACTCCTACAATGAGCAGTTCTTC.

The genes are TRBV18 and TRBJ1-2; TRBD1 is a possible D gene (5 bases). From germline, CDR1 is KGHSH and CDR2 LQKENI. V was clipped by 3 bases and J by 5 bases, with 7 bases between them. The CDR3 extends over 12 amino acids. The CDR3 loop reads CASSPGPYGYTF. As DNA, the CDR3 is TGTGCCAGCTCACCGGGACCTTATGGCTACACCTTC.

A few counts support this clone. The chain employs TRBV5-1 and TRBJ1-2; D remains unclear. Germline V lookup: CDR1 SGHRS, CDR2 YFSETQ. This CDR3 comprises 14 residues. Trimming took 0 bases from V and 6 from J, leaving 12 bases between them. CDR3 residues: CASSLGGRADGYTF. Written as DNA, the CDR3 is TGCGCCAGCAGCTTGGGTGGACGTGCCGATGGCTACACCTTC. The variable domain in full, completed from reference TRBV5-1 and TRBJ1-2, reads KAGVTQTPRYLIKTRGQQVTLSCSPISGHRSVSWYQQTPGQGLQFLFEYFSETQRNKGNFPGRFSGRQFSNSRSEMNVSTLELGDSALYLCASSLGGRADGYTFGSGTRLTVV.

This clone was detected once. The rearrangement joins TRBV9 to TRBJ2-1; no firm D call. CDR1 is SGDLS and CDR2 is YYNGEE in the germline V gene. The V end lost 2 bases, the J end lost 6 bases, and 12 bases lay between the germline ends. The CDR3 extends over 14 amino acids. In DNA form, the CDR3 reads TGTGCCAGCAGCGTGGAAAGTTCAGGCAATGAGCAGTTCTTC. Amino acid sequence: CASSVESSGNEQFF.

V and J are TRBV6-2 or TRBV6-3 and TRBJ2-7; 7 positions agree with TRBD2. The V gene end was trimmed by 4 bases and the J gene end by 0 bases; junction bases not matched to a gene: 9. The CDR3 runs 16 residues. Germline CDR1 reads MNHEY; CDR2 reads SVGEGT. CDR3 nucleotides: TGTGCCAGCAGTTCCCCCTTAGCGGGTAGCTCCTACGAGCAGTACTTC. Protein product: CASSSPLAGSSYEQYF.

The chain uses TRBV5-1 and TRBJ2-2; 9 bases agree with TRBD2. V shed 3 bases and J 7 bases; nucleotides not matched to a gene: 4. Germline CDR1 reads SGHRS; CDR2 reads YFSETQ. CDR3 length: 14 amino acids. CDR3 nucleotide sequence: TGCGCCAGCAGCTCCGGGACTAGCAACGGGGAGCTGTTTTTT. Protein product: CASSSGTSNGELFF.

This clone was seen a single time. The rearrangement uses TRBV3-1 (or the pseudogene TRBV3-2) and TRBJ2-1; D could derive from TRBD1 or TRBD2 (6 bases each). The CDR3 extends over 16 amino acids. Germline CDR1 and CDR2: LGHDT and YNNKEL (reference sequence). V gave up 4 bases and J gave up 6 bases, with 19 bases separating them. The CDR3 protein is CASSLRSGAGVNEQFF. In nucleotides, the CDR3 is TGTGCCAGCAGCCTGAGATCGGGGGCCGGGGTCAATGAGCAGTTCTTC.

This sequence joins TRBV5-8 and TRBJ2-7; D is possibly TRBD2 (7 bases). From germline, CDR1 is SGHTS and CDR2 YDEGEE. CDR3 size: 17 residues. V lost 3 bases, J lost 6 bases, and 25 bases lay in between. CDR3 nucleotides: TGTGCCAGCAGCTGGGGGGGCGTGAAGGGAGGTATTCGCGAGCAGTACTTC. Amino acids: CASSWGGVKGGIREQYF.

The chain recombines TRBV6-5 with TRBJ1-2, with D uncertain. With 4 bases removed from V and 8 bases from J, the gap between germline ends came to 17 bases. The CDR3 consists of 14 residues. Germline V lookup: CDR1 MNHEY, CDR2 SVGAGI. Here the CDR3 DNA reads TGTGCCAGCAGTTTGACGGACCCACAACGAGGCTACACCTTC. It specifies CASSLTDPQRGYTF.

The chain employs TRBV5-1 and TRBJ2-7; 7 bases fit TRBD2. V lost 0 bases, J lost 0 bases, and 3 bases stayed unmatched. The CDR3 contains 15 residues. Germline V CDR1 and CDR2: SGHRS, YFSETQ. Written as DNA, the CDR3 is TGCGCCAGCAGCTTGGCGGGAGGCCCCTCCTACGAGCAGTACTTC. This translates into CASSLAGGPSYEQYF.